This TCR beta chain appears in the sequencing data of a study of graft-versus-host responses after intestinal transplantation. On the study more broadly: Tacrolimus and steroids were given for two to three years to all recipients after anti-thymocyte globulin induction.

The CDR3 loop spans 16 amino acids. Trimming took off 1 base at V and 7 bases at J, with 19 bases between the two ends. Germline CDR1 and CDR2: SGHVS and FQNEAQ. As concerns this clone: The antigen is unknown.

Assay: immunoSEQ multiplex PCR; the TCRdb copy retains only in-frame clones and omits some. The sample has 80,000 to 100,000 clones; roughly 88% are singletons. The chain has TRBV7-8 and TRBJ2-5; the D gene is possibly TRBD2 (6 bases). The sequenced sample was unstimulated CD4+ T cells sorted from spleen or lymph node cells, obtained before intestinal transplant. The TCR originated in a human donor who received an intestinal transplant. CDR3 sequence (DNA): TGTGCCAGCAGCTTAGACGCCCCCGGGACTCTTGGGACCCAGTACTTC. Translating it yields CASSLDAPGTLGTQYF. Looking up the rest from reference TRBV7-8 and TRBJ2-5 gives the full variable domain: GAGVSQSPRYKVAKRGQDVALRCDPISGHVSLFWYQQALGQGPEFLTYFQNEAQLDKSGLPSDRFFAERPEGSVSTLKIQRTQQEDSAVYLCASSLDAPGTLGTQYFGPGTRLLVL.